This record looks at one T cell receptor (beta chain) sequence and its context. Its antigen is still unknown. Base qualities are not recorded, but no much larger clone differs from it by a single base. TCRbeta CDR3 regions were amplified from genomic DNA using the immunoSEQ Assay, a bias-controlled multiplex PCR. Concerning the study's data processing: Within the assay, amplification of reference gene primers was used to estimate how many nucleated cells each sample contained. To quantify the absolute abundance of each unique TCRbeta CDR3 rearrangement, sequence reads were collapsed and filtered. For each sample, productive Simpson clonality was calculated by taking the square root of Simpson's diversity index across productive rearrangements. TCRdb provides this immuneACCESS table in a form limited to in-frame rearrangements. Some clones are lacking; in checked studies, under half of them reflect an unresolved V gene, and why the rest are absent is not known. V, J and clone size derive from that table, while D and trimming were established from the DNA sequence. This sample has 350,000 to 400,000 clones in its table, and roughly 87% of those were observed once. In total, the top ten clones hold 3% of the sample.

This sample is part of a study of blood T cell repertoires in COVID-19 (TCRdb year 2020). Looking at the study overall: Samples from collaborators originated in the United States, Italy and Spain and spanned both the acute and convalescent phases of COVID-19. The material from the prospective study consisted of cDNA or gDNA derived from T cells, B-cell-depleted T cells, or PBMCs. Subjects who had been exposed to COVID-19, were actively infected with it, or had recovered from it provided the deeply sampled blood TCRbeta repertoires that made up the dataset. The repertoires were released in a freely available public database intended as a resource for research on the immune response to SARS-CoV-2. The samples were drawn from two sources: the first 160 participants of the ongoing ImmuneRACE study, and some 1,300 subjects contributed by 6 global collaborators. Sample metadata almost always included a de-identified subject ID, COVID-19 status, age in years and sex. HLA class I and class II types, where available, came from metadata supplied by the sample provider rather than from assay-based typing.

Enrolling through a virtual design, the prospective study's participants ranged in age from about 18 to 89 years and lived across some 22 United States geographic areas. Cohort assignment in the prospective study relied on participant-reported clinical history from a screening survey and a study questionnaire. Recovered participants in ImmuneRACE Cohort 3 were defined by two consecutive negative NP/OP PCR tests, clearance by a healthcare professional, or resolution of symptoms. Each participant in the prospective study had whole blood, serum and a nasopharyngeal or oropharyngeal swab collected by mobile phlebotomists. Over an approximately 2-month period, participants in the prospective study had the option of providing additional blood draws and questionnaires. Before DNA extraction, prospective study blood samples were shipped either frozen or at room temperature. As encoded in the germline V gene, CDR1 is SGDLS while CDR2 is YYNGEE. Including the terminal cysteine and phenylalanine, the CDR3 comprises 17 residues. The kept DNA is CDR3 alone, 51 bases in frame from the first base. Trimming takes 3 bases off V and 1 base off J; junction bases not matched to a gene: 10.

The full study reports these points: The quantity of clinical and demographic metadata differed by source and by participant and was supplied without curation.

Here the chain combines TRBV9 and TRBJ2-3, and TRBD2 aligns with 8 junction nucleotides. The receptor was derived from a woman under 40 who had recovered from COVID-19. The sample was PBMCs or T cells enriched from blood (not recorded which). The CDR3 reads as follows: CASSDEKRGPRTDTQYF. The DNA sequence is TGTGCCAGCAGCGACGAAAAGCGGGGGCCCCGCACAGATACGCAGTATTTT.